This TCR beta chain stems from a study of blood T cell repertoires in COVID-19. In the study overall: Samples representing acute and convalescent COVID-19 were sourced from the United States, Italy and Spain. T cells, B-cell-depleted T cells, or PBMCs provided the cDNA or gDNA that served as material.

In the original analysis: The authors estimated nucleated cell counts from reference gene primer amplification. Profiling relied on immunoSEQ multiplex PCR, and the TCRdb table lists in-frame clones only, not all of them. V, J and clone size derive from that table, while D and trimming were established from the DNA sequence. The table lists approximately 84,000 clones, 80% of them singletons. V lost 0 bases and J lost 9, with 6 bases in between. The CDR3 is made up of 12 amino acids. CDR1 and CDR2 (germline): MGHRA, YSYEKL. The rearrangement links TRBV4-1 to TRBJ1-5; no clear D. This TCR was sampled from a human donor in a cohort sampled during active COVID-19. Sequencing was done on a sample of peripheral blood. The CDR3 DNA follows: TGCGCCAGCAGCCAAGAAGCCGGGCCCCAGCATTTT. Amino acid sequence: CASSQEAGPQHF.